This is a list of T cell receptor beta chains from one sample in a study of cytomegalovirus exposure and HLA in healthy donors. Data came from immunoSEQ multiplex PCR; TCRdb stores just in-frame clones and leaves some out. The repertoire holds about 98,000 clones, with under 70% as singletons. Sequenced: PBMCs. The receptors originated from a man in his fifties in good health and CMV-seronegative. The CDR3 runs from the conserved cysteine through the conserved F or W. Fields, in order: clone size, V gene, J gene, D gene, CDR3 DNA, CDR3 protein. The D gene is left open where the match is weak. Size is stated for part of the rows, as once, few or many counts, or as a class when the clone is expanded.

.	TRBV7-9	TRBJ2-1	.	TGTGCCAGCAGCCGTCTCCCTAGTGGCTCGTGGCAGTTCTTC	CASSRLPSGSWQFF
.	TRBV18	TRBJ2-7	TRBD1	TGTGCCAGCTCACCCCCCGGGACAGGGTTTGGGGACTACGAGCAGTACTTC	CASSPPGTGFGDYEQYF
few	TRBV27	TRBJ1-2	.	TGTGCCAGCAGCCTAGTCCGGGGGAGTAGGGATGGCTACACCTTC	CASSLVRGSRDGYTF
.	TRBV7-6	TRBJ2-3	TRBD2	TGTGCCAGCAGCTCTAGGAGGACTAGCGGAGGGGCAGATACGCAGTATTTT	CASSSRRTSGGADTQYF
.	TRBV10-1	TRBJ1-1	TRBD1	TGCGCCAGCAGTGAACAGGGGAGCACTGAAGCTTTCTTT	CASSEQGSTEAFF
.	TRBV5-6	TRBJ2-4	.	TGTGCCAGCAGCTTGATCGGCAGGGGTAACATTCAGTACTTC	CASSLIGRGNIQYF
.	TRBV5-6	TRBJ2-3	TRBD2	TGTGCCAGCAGCTTGGTGAGCGGGGGGGTGGATACGCAGTATTTT	CASSLVSGGVDTQYF
once	TRBV28	TRBJ1-5	TRBD1	TGTGCCAGCAGTTTGACAGGGTTTAATCAGCCCCAGCATTTT	CASSLTGFNQPQHF
.	TRBV19	TRBJ2-1	TRBD1	TGTGCCAGTAGTGCCGCGTTGACAGGGGGCTACAATGAGCAGTTCTTC	CASSAALTGGYNEQFF
.	TRBV4-1	TRBJ1-2	.	TGCGCCAGCAGCCCCCGGAGTACCCTTGGAGGTTTGGACACCTTC	CASSPRSTLGGLDTF
.	TRBV27	TRBJ2-7	.	TGTGCCAGCAGTTTATCCTCTTACGGCGAGCAGTACTTC	CASSLSSYGEQYF
few	TRBV30	TRBJ2-1	TRBD1	TGTGCCTGGGGAGTGGGGACAGGCGACAATGAGCAGTTCTTC	CAWGVGTGDNEQFF
once	TRBV7-2	TRBJ2-1	.	TGTGCCAGCAGCTTCGGGGGTAGAAAGAACCATGAGCAGTTCTTC	CASSFGGRKNHEQFF
.	TRBV11-2	TRBJ2-2	TRBD2	TGTGCCAGCAGGCCCCCGGGGGGTGGGAACACCGGGGAGCTGTTTTTT	CASRPPGGGNTGELFF
.	TRBV28	TRBJ1-2	TRBD1	TGTGCCAGCAGGGGGACAGGGGTAAACTATGGCTACACCTTC	CASRGTGVNYGYTF
.	TRBV2	TRBJ2-6	.	TGTGCCAGCAGCGGAGGGTCGCGAGGTACGGGGGCCAACGTCCTGACTTTC	CASSGGSRGTGANVLTF
.	TRBV19	TRBJ2-7	.	TGTGCCAGTAGTATAAACGGGAGAGGGTACGAGCAGTACTTC	CASSINGRGYEQYF
.	TRBV15	TRBJ2-5	TRBD2	TGTGCCACCAGCAGACCGGGACTAGGACAAGAGACCCAGTACTTC	CATSRPGLGQETQYF
.	TRBV6-5	TRBJ2-7	.	TGTGCCAGCAGTTACTCTGGGGCAGGTGCCGACGAGCAGTACTTC	CASSYSGAGADEQYF
.	TRBV19	TRBJ2-5	TRBD1	TGTGCCAGTAGCCCCTCAGACAGGGATGGTTGGCAAGAGACCCAGTACTTC	CASSPSDRDGWQETQYF
.	TRBV11-2	TRBJ1-2	.	TGTGCCAGCAGCCAGACAGCAGGGGCGGAAAAGGGCTACACCTTC	CASSQTAGAEKGYTF
.	TRBV2	TRBJ1-3	.	TGTGCCAGCAGTAGCGGCCAGGCTGGAAACACCATATATTTT	CASSSGQAGNTIYF
few	TRBV4-3	TRBJ2-1	TRBD2	TGCGCCAGCAGCCAGGAGCGGGGGGGCGGTCATGAGCAGTTCTTC	CASSQERGGGHEQFF
.	TRBV5-8	TRBJ1-2	.	TGTGCCAGCAGCTTGGTTAAGGGCCAGGGCGCGGGGACCTTC	CASSLVKGQGAGTF
.	TRBV21-1	TRBJ2-7	.	TGTGCCAGCAGCAAAGTTTCACAGGGTCGGGGCTCCGAGCAGTACTTC	CASSKVSQGRGSEQYF
once	TRBV4-1	TRBJ1-5	.	TGCGCCAGCAGCTATCGACGGGACAATCAGCCCCAGCATTTT	CASSYRRDNQPQHF
.	TRBV6-6	TRBJ2-7	.	TGTGCCAGCAGTTACGAACCCCGGCAGGCAGCCGAGCAGTACTTC	CASSYEPRQAAEQYF
.	TRBV7-6	TRBJ2-7	.	TGTGCCAGCAGCTTAGCCTCAGGGACTCCAGAGCGCGAGCAGTACTTC	CASSLASGTPEREQYF
few	TRBV11-2	TRBJ1-4	.	TGTGCCAGCAGCTTAGTCTACGGGGTAACTAATGAAAAACTGTTTTTT	CASSLVYGVTNEKLFF
.	TRBV28	TRBJ2-7	TRBD1	TGTGCCAGCCTCCGGGACAGGGGACCCTACGAGCAGTACTTC	CASLRDRGPYEQYF
once	TRBV28	TRBJ2-3	TRBD2	TGTGCCACCAGCACCATAGCGGGGGGCCGCGATACGCAGTATTTT	CATSTIAGGRDTQYF
once	TRBV4-1	TRBJ2-3	TRBD2	TGCGCCAGCAGCCAACCACCTAGCGGGGGGGTAACAGATACGCAGTATTTT	CASSQPPSGGVTDTQYF
once	TRBV2	TRBJ1-1	.	TGTGCCAGCAGTGAAGGTTCCAAGCCCGGTACTGAAGCTTTCTTT	CASSEGSKPGTEAFF
.	TRBV5-8	TRBJ2-1	TRBD2	TGTGCCAGCAGCTTGGCTAGCGGGTACTCCTACAATGAGCAGTTCTTC	CASSLASGYSYNEQFF
.	TRBV4-1	TRBJ2-3	TRBD2	TGCGCCAGCAGCCAACAGGGCGGGAGGGCGGATACGCAGTATTTT	CASSQQGGRADTQYF
.	TRBV27	TRBJ1-6	TRBD1	TGTGCCAGCAGTCCACGGACAGGAGGTAGCCATAATTCACCCCTCCACTTT	CASSPRTGGSHNSPLHF
.	TRBV2	TRBJ1-5	.	TGTGCCAGCAGTGTTGAGGGGGAAAGATCGCCCCAGCATTTT	CASSVEGERSPQHF
.	TRBV11-2	TRBJ2-1	.	TGTGCCAGCAGCCAAACGGGACTCTCCTACAATGAGCAGTTCTTC	CASSQTGLSYNEQFF
once	TRBV20-1	TRBJ1-1	.	TGCAGTGCTTCTAGGAACACTGAAGCTTTCTTT	CSASRNTEAFF
once	TRBV7-5	TRBJ1-5	.	TGTGCCAGAAGCTTAATGGTTCAATTACAAAGGATTTGCCGGGACACCTTATGCAATCAGCCCCAGCATTTT	CARSLMVQLQRICRDTLCNQPQHF
.	TRBV29-1	TRBJ2-7	TRBD2	TGCAGCGTCCGTGGCGGGAGGGCCTACGAGCAGTACTTC	CSVRGGRAYEQYF
few	TRBV5-1	TRBJ2-3	TRBD2	TGCGCCAGCAGCGAAGGGACTAGCGGGAGCACAGATACGCAGTATTTT	CASSEGTSGSTDTQYF
.	TRBV13	TRBJ2-7	TRBD2	TGTGCCAGCAGCTCTACTAGCGGGAGGATCTCCTACGAGCAGTACTTC	CASSSTSGRISYEQYF
.	TRBV7-9	TRBJ1-1	.	TGTTCCAGCAGCTCTAACACTGAAGCTTTCTTT	CSSSSNTEAFF
.	TRBV7-8	TRBJ1-4	TRBD1	TGTGCCAGCAGCTCAAGAACAGGGGGCGGTAATGAAAAACTGTTTTTT	CASSSRTGGGNEKLFF
.	TRBV15	TRBJ1-5	.	TGTGCCACCAGCAGAGTCGGGAATCAGCCCCAGCATTTT	CATSRVGNQPQHF
few	TRBV27	TRBJ2-3	TRBD2	TGTGCCAGCAGATTCCAAGCGGGGGGGCTTAGAGATACGCAGTATTTT	CASRFQAGGLRDTQYF
.	TRBV10-2	TRBJ1-5	.	TGCGCCAGCAGTGAACAGCTTGATAGCAATCAGCCCCAGCATTTT	CASSEQLDSNQPQHF
.	TRBV6-5	TRBJ2-4	.	TGTGCCAGCAGCCCCCAGATCAGAAAAAACATTCAGTACTTC	CASSPQIRKNIQYF
few	TRBV11-2	TRBJ1-4	.	TGTGCCAGCAACAACAGGGCAACTAATGAAAAACTGTTTTTT	CASNNRATNEKLFF
few	TRBV6-5	TRBJ2-7	TRBD1	TGTGCCAGCACTGGACAGGGGCGATACGAGCAGTACTTC	CASTGQGRYEQYF
.	TRBV5-1	TRBJ2-7	TRBD1	TGCGCCAGCAGCTTGACAGGGGGCCCTACCTACGAGCAGTACTTC	CASSLTGGPTYEQYF
.	TRBV15	TRBJ2-5	.	TGTGCCACCAGCAGACGGGGAGGGGGAGTGAGCCAAGAGGCCCAGTACTTC	CATSRRGGGVSQEAQYF
.	TRBV13	TRBJ2-7	TRBD1	TGTGCCAGCAGCCTAAAGGGACAGGGCTACGAGCAGTACTTC	CASSLKGQGYEQYF
few	TRBV11-2	TRBJ2-3	TRBD2	TGTGCCAGCAGTTCAACACGGGGTCGGCTAGCGGGACTCAACCAGTATTTT	CASSSTRGRLAGLNQYF
.	TRBV4-1	TRBJ2-1	.	TGCGCCAGCAGCCAATCGACAGACCAGTTCTTC	CASSQSTDQFF
.	TRBV5-4	TRBJ2-1	.	TGTGCCAGCAGCCCCACAGTGAACTCCTACAATGAGCAGTTCTTC	CASSPTVNSYNEQFF
few	TRBV5-1	TRBJ2-3	TRBD2	TGCGCCAGCAGCTTGACTAGCGGGAGCACAGATACGCAGTATTTT	CASSLTSGSTDTQYF
.	TRBV27	TRBJ2-1	TRBD2	TGTGCCAGTTTAGCGGGAGGGCCTTACAATGAGCAGTTCTTC	CASLAGGPYNEQFF